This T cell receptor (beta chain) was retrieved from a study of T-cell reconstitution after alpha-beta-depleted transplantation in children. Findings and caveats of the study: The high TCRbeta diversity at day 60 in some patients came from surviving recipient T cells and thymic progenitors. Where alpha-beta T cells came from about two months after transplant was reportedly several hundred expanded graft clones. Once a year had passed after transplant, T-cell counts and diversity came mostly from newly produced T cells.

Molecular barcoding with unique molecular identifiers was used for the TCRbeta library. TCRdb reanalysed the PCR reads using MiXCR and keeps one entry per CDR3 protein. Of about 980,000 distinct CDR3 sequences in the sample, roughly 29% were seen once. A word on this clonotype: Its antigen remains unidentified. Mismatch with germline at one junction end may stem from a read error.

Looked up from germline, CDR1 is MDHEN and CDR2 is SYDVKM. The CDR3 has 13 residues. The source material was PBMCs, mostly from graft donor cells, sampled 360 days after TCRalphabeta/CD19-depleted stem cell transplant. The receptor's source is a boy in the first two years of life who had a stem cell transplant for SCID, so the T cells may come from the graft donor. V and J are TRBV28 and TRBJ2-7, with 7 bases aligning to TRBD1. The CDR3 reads CASGLGGRNEQYF. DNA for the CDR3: TGTGCCAGCGGTTTAGGGGGCCGGAACGAGCAGTACTTC.